This T cell receptor beta chain is from a study of blood T cell repertoires in COVID-19. Study-wide background: PBMCs, B-cell-depleted T cells, or T cells were the source of the cDNA or gDNA that made up the material.

Assignments of participants to cohorts depended upon their own reported clinical history. In the study's own analysis: Nucleated cell number was recorded as an estimate derived from reference gene primer amplification. Assay: immunoSEQ multiplex PCR; the TCRdb copy retains only in-frame clones and omits some. V, J and clone size reflect that table, while D and trimming were determined from the DNA. The profile shows over 200,000 clones, around 84% of them singletons. The sample taken for sequencing was PBMCs or T cells enriched from blood (not recorded which). The sequence came from a man younger than 35 who had recovered from COVID-19.

The CDR3 is CASTSTGSFTEAFF. The CDR3 coding sequence is TGTGCCAGTACATCGACAGGAAGTTTCACTGAAGCTTTCTTT. The chain recombines TRBV19 with TRBJ1-1, with D possibly TRBD1 on 6 matching bases. This CDR3 region has 14 residues. Germline CDR1 LNHDA, CDR2 SQIVND (reference sequence). Trimming pared 7 bases from V and 4 bases from J, leaving 16 bases between.